This is a list of T cell receptor beta chains from one sample in a study of blood T cell repertoires in COVID-19. Measured with immunoSEQ multiplex PCR; TCRdb has only the in-frame clones, and not every one. Of 250,000 to 350,000 clones in the sample, roughly 84% were seen once. Material: peripheral blood. All receptors come from a human donor with COVID-19, enrolled during active disease. The donor label of this sample is uncertain. Both conserved end residues are part of each CDR3. Fields, in order: J gene, V gene, CDR3 length, D gene, clone size, CDR3 DNA, CDR3 protein. A D gene is named only where the DNA matches it firmly. Size values are once, few and many counts, or a class for expanded clones, and some rows have none.

J: TRBJ1-2
V: TRBV30
length: 14
D: -
size: -
DNA: TGTGCCTGGAGTGTTGTTGGTCCGCAGGGAGGCTACACCTTC
CDR3: CAWSVVGPQGGYTF

J: TRBJ2-1
V: TRBV25-1
length: 14
D: TRBD1
size: -
DNA: TGTGCCAGCAGAGGGGGCAAGAAACACAATGAGCAGTTCTTC
CDR3: CASRGGKKHNEQFF

J: TRBJ1-2
V: TRBV30
length: 13
D: TRBD1
size: -
DNA: TGTGCCTGGAATATAGGGACAGACTATGGCTACACCTTC
CDR3: CAWNIGTDYGYTF

J: TRBJ2-1
V: TRBV7-2
length: 16
D: TRBD2
size: -
DNA: TGTGCCAGCAGCTCCCCCCGCGGGAGCTCCTACAATGAGCAGTTCTTC
CDR3: CASSSPRGSSYNEQFF

J: TRBJ2-1
V: TRBV6-2/TRBV6-3
length: 17
D: -
size: -
DNA: TGTGCCAGCAGTTACTCGGCGCGGGACCGCTACAGCAATGAGCAGTTCTTC
CDR3: CASSYSARDRYSNEQFF

J: TRBJ2-6
V: TRBV25-1
length: 18
D: TRBD1
size: -
DNA: TGTGCCAGCAGTGGAGGGGGCCAGGGGGCGCCCGGGGCCAACGTCCTGACTTTC
CDR3: CASSGGGQGAPGANVLTF

J: TRBJ2-7
V: TRBV11-2
length: 14
D: TRBD2
size: -
DNA: TGTGCCAGCAGCCCCAATAGCGGGAGTTACGAGCAGTACTTC
CDR3: CASSPNSGSYEQYF

J: TRBJ2-1
V: TRBV7-7
length: 17
D: -
size: -
DNA: TGTGCTAGCAGCTCCCGAGGACATCCAAGCTCCTACAATGAGCAGTTCTTC
CDR3: CASSSRGHPSSYNEQFF

J: TRBJ2-1
V: TRBV3-1/TRBV3-2
length: 18
D: TRBD2
size: -
DNA: TGTGCCAGCAGCCAAGGAAGGGCTAATCCTGCGGGAGCGCATGAGCAGTTCTTC
CDR3: CASSQGRANPAGAHEQFF

J: TRBJ2-3
V: TRBV24-1
length: 13
D: TRBD2
size: -
DNA: TGTGCCATCTCGCGGGAGGCCACAGATACGCAGTATTTT
CDR3: CAISREATDTQYF

J: TRBJ2-7
V: TRBV3-1/TRBV3-2
length: 16
D: TRBD1
size: -
DNA: TGTGCCAGCAGCCAACAGGGGACAGCCCCAACCTACGAGCAGTACTTC
CDR3: CASSQQGTAPTYEQYF

J: TRBJ2-1
V: TRBV5-6
length: 12
D: -
size: -
DNA: TGTGCCAGCAGCTTGTTCAGATCGGGGCAGTTCTTC
CDR3: CASSLFRSGQFF

J: TRBJ2-1
V: TRBV2
length: 14
D: -
size: -
DNA: TGTGCCAGCAGTATAAGGAGCGGCGGAAATGAGCAGTTCTTC
CDR3: CASSIRSGGNEQFF

J: TRBJ2-7
V: TRBV28
length: 15
D: -
size: -
DNA: TGTGCCAGCAGTTTTCAAGGGGATGGGCGCTACGAGCAGTACTTC
CDR3: CASSFQGDGRYEQYF

J: TRBJ1-4
V: TRBV28
length: 15
D: -
size: once
DNA: TGTGCCAGCAGTTTTTTAGGGGTACTTGGTGAAAAACTGTTTTTT
CDR3: CASSFLGVLGEKLFF

J: TRBJ1-5
V: TRBV3-1/TRBV3-2
length: 15
D: -
size: -
DNA: TGTGCCAGCAGCCCGGGAAGGGCTACGAATCAGCCCCAGCATTTT
CDR3: CASSPGRATNQPQHF

J: TRBJ1-2
V: TRBV29-1
length: 12
D: -
size: -
DNA: TGCAGCGCCTCGGGAGGAGACTATGGCTACACCTTC
CDR3: CSASGGDYGYTF

J: TRBJ1-1
V: TRBV6-5
length: 15
D: -
size: -
DNA: TGTGCCAGCAGTTACGGGGACACTCGGAACACTGAAGCTTTCTTT
CDR3: CASSYGDTRNTEAFF

J: TRBJ1-1
V: TRBV2
length: 15
D: -
size: -
DNA: TGTGCCAGCTGTAATCAAGGGGGGGCTGAGACTGAAGCTTTCTTT
CDR3: CASCNQGGAETEAFF

J: TRBJ1-2
V: TRBV28
length: 13
D: TRBD1
size: -
DNA: TGTGCCAGCAGTTTAAGAGGGGGCGGGGGCTACACCTTC
CDR3: CASSLRGGGGYTF

J: TRBJ1-5
V: TRBV28
length: 15
D: -
size: -
DNA: TGTGCCAGCAGTTTAGGGGGGGGCCTCAATCAGCCCCAGCATTTT
CDR3: CASSLGGGLNQPQHF

J: TRBJ1-1
V: TRBV19
length: 12
D: -
size: -
DNA: TGTGCCAGTAGGGCAGTGGAGACTGAAGCTTTCTTT
CDR3: CASRAVETEAFF

J: TRBJ2-2
V: TRBV7-3
length: 16
D: TRBD2
size: -
DNA: TGTGCCAGCAGCTTAAATCCTAGCGGGAGCGCCGGGGAGCTGTTTTTT
CDR3: CASSLNPSGSAGELFF